Sequencing of this TCR beta chain was carried out in a study of Graves' ophthalmopathy and Graves' hyperthyroidism. Diagnostic conclusions were grounded in clinical symptoms, serum thyroxine, TRAb, thyroid ultrasound and orbital computed tomography. RNA transcripts provided the template for amplifying TCR beta CDR3 regions. First-round RT-PCR relied on HTBI primers, and a second-round multiplex PCR came next. A single record per CDR3 protein comes from TCRdb applying MiXCR to the multiplex PCR reads. Among about 590,000 distinct CDR3 sequences, about 35% were seen once, and the ten largest hold about 4.2%. This clonotype came up many times. What it binds is unknown. Overall study results and limits: The model predicted progression of ophthalmopathy with a sensitivity of about 68%, and its specificity was about 73%.

CDR1 SGHRS and CDR2 YFSETQ come from the germline V gene. CDR3 length equals 14 residues. Trimming removed 2 bases from V and 3 bases from J, with 11 bases in between. This sequence was found in an adult man with Graves' hyperthyroidism. The material sequenced was peripheral blood or thyroid tissue (not recorded which). The V and J genes are TRBV5-1 and TRBJ1-2, with D uncertain. The CDR3 DNA follows: TGCGCCAGCAGCTTATCTGGCCGGGACTATGGCTACACCTTC. Translated: CASSLSGRDYGYTF.